This entry features one T cell receptor (beta chain) sequence. Its target antigen remains unknown. No qualities accompany the bases; no much larger clone lies one base away. Including cysteine and phenylalanine, the CDR3 has 13 amino acids. The only DNA kept is the CDR3, 39 bases in frame from the first base. The CDR1 and CDR2 encoded by the germline V gene are MNHEY and SVGAGI. The V and J ends are trimmed by 6 bases and 5 bases, leaving 14 bases between them. Before genomic DNA extraction, regulatory T cells were purified from blood as CD4+CD25-high CD127-low cells. Seven or eight healthy control donors served as the comparison group for repertoire analyses. The data derive from a study of regulatory and conventional T cells in RAG deficiency (dated by TCRdb to about 2017). Concerning the study at large: To compare the diversity and composition of the repertoires of Treg, conventional CD4+ and CD8+ T cells between RAG-deficient patients and healthy controls, the study applied high-throughput TCR beta sequencing.

Libraries were built with the immunoSEQ multiplex PCR assay. Rearranged TCR beta chain products were amplified from the genomic DNA of sorted T-cell subsets and were then sequenced. The paper's processing steps were these. Shannon entropy and Simpson indices were used to measure the diversity of productive TCR beta rearrangements in each repertoire. To assess clonal expansion, the frequencies of the 100 most abundant productive TCR beta clonotypes were added up as a share of total reads. The TRB repertoires were evaluated with a self-reactivity index based on amino acid usage at CDR3beta positions 6 and 7. Two-way ANOVA was used for repertoire analyses, while Student t or Mann-Whitney tests were used for flow cytometric analyses. In TCRdb, the immuneACCESS table is reduced to in-frame sequences with V and J assigned. These tables do not hold every clone; where another copy was compared, an unresolved V gene accounts for under half, and the others remain unexplained. The D gene and trimming were derived from the DNA, and the V and J assignments and clone size from that table. The sample table contains over 15,000 clones; only one count was recorded for over 80% of them. Almost 1.5% of the sample belongs to the ten largest clones.

General findings and caveats noted by the study authors: In Omenn syndrome and CID/AS patients compared with controls, around 100-fold fewer unique TCR beta sequences were detected from Treg cells, versus 8.5 to 10-fold fewer for other subsets. RAG-deficient patients showed markedly lower Shannon entropy and higher Simpson indices than control T-cell subpopulations. Shorter CDR3 lengths were found in all patient T-cell subsets, and >75% Treg-Tconv repertoire overlap at nucleotide and amino acid level was observed in Omenn syndrome patients. Rather than being bona fide Treg cells, the sorted CD25-high CD127-low cells in Omenn syndrome patients may represent peripherally activated cells. For some subjects, some analyses of T-cell subsets were not performed.

This same sample was also taken into another study, of regulatory T cells. Per the second study: In the multiplex PCR, 52 forward TRBV primers and 13 reverse TRBJ primers were used, and assay-based and computational corrections were applied for amplification bias. Patient repertoires showed restricted unique TRB V-J pairs and skewed V and J gene usage, most marked in regulatory T cells. T-cell receptor beta repertoires of sorted regulatory, conventional CD4+ and CD8+ T cells were compared between CD3G-deficient patients and healthy controls. Peripheral blood mononuclear cells were isolated by Ficoll density separation. Rearranged TRB loci were amplified from genomic DNA by multiplex PCR within the immunoSEQ assay. An Illumina HiSeq platform was used to sequence the TRB amplicons. Custom algorithms error-filtered the raw sequences and aligned them to reference gene sequences, after which the immunoSEQ online tools were used for analysis. Frequencies of productive and nonproductive TRB rearrangements were assessed among unique sequences as well as among total sequences. For group comparisons, t tests, Mann-Whitney tests or two-way ANOVA were performed in Prism software.

Sequenced material: Tregs sorted from blood. The chain links TRBV6-5 with TRBJ2-7; a tentative D call is TRBD1 (6 bases match). The sequence was obtained from a human donor in good health. The DNA sequence is given as TGTGCCAGCAGACGAAAGAACAGGGACGAGCAGTACTTC. It encodes CASRRKNRDEQYF.